Below are 3 T cell receptor beta chains sequenced from a single sample in a study of T cell responses to AZD1222 COVID-19 vaccine. The assay was immunoSEQ multiplex PCR, and TCRdb's table has in-frame clones only and misses some. Among 95,000 to 150,000 clones listed, approximately 90% were seen once. This sample comprised peripheral blood, obtained on day 0 of AZD1222 vaccination. Every receptor here comes from an adult in good health.

The J gene is TRBJ1-1, the V gene TRBV5-4, with 9 bases fitting TRBD1. Germline lookup yields CDR1 SGHNT and CDR2 YYREEE (reference sequence). Germline trimming cut 3 bases from V and 1 base from J; bases unmatched to any gene: 4. The length of the CDR3 is 15 residues. The CDR3 spells CASSSPGQGNTEAFF. Here the CDR3 DNA reads TGTGCCAGCAGCTCACCGGGACAGGGGAACACTGAAGCTTTCTTT.

The CDR3 nucleotides read TGCGCCAGCAGCTTGCAGAACCAACGTGATGAAGCTTTCTTT. This translates into CASSLQNQRDEAFF. The rearrangement joins TRBV5-1 to TRBJ1-1; D unclear. The CDR3 is made up of 14 amino acids. Germline CDR1 is SGHRS and CDR2 is YFSETQ. The V gene lost 1 base and the J gene lost 7 bases, with 14 bases spanning the gap. Combining the CDR3 with reference TRBV5-1 and TRBJ1-1 gives the whole variable domain KAGVTQTPRYLIKTRGQQVTLSCSPISGHRSVSWYQQTPGQGLQFLFEYFSETQRNKGNFPGRFSGRQFSNSRSEMNVSTLELGDSALYLCASSLQNQRDEAFFGQGTRLTVV.

The gene calls are TRBV18 and TRBJ2-3; TRBD1 agrees at 7 bases. V shed 1 base, J shed 2 bases, and the junction held 3 bases outside the gene matches. The V gene's germline CDR1 is KGHSH and CDR2 LQKENI. CDR3 length: 15 amino acids. The DNA for the CDR3 is TGTGCCAGCTCACCACAGAAGGGGGCCACAGATACGCAGTATTTT. It encodes CASSPQKGATDTQYF. The entire variable domain, with the rest obtained from reference TRBV18 and TRBJ2-3, is as follows: NAGVMQNPRHLVRRRGQEARLRCSPMKGHSHVYWYRQLPEEGLKFMVYLQKENIIDESGMPKERFSAEFPKEGPSILRIQQVVRGDSAAYFCASSPQKGATDTQYFGPGTRLTVL.